The present T cell receptor beta chain was sequenced within a study of blood T cell repertoires in COVID-19. Overall study: There were acute and convalescent COVID-19 samples, and they came from the United States, Italy and Spain.

Some clones are missing from TCRdb's copy, which holds only in-frame ones; the method was immunoSEQ multiplex PCR. The sample carries approximately 120,000 clones, approximately 80% recorded once. Sequenced sample: peripheral blood. The sequence was collected from a man older than 75 with acute or convalescent COVID-19.

CDR3 in amino acids: CATQDPYEQYF. The CDR3 DNA reads TGTGCCACTCAGGATCCCTACGAGCAGTACTTC. The rearrangement joins TRBV2 to TRBJ2-7; D remains unclear. V gave up 10 bases and J gave up 2 bases, with 9 bases separating them. The CDR3 runs to 11 residues. The germline V gene has CDR1 SNHLY and CDR2 FYNNEI.